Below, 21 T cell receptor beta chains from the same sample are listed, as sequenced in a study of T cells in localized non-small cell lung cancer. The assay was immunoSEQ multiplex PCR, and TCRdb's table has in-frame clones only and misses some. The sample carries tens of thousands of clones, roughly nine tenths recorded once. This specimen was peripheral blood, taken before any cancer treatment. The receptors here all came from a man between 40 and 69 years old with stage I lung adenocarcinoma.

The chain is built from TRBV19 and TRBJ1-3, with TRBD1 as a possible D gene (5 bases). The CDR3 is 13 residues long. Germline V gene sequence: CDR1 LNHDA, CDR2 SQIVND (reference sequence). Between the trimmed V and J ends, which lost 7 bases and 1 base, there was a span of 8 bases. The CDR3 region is CASTEGSGNTIYF. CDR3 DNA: TGTGCCAGTACCGAGGGGTCTGGAAACACCATATATTTT.

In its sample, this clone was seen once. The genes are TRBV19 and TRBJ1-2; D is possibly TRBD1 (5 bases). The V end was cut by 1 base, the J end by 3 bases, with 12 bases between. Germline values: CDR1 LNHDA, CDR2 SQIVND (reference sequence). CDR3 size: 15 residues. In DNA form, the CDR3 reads TGTGCCAGTAGTATAGGGGGCACCCGCCACTATGGCTACACCTTC. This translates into CASSIGGTRHYGYTF.

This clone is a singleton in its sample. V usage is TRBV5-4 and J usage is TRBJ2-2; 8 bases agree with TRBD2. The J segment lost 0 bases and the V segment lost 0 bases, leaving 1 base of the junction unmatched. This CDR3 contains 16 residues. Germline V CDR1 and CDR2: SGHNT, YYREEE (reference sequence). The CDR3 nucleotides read TGTGCCAGCAGCTTGGGACTAGCGTCGAACACCGGGGAGCTGTTTTTT. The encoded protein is CASSLGLASNTGELFF.

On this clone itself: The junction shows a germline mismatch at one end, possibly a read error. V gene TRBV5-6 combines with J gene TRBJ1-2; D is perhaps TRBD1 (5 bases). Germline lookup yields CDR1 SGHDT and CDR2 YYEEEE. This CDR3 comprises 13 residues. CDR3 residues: CASCFGAPQSYTF. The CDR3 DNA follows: TGTGCCAGCTGCTTCGGGGCGCCCCAGAGCTACACCTTC.

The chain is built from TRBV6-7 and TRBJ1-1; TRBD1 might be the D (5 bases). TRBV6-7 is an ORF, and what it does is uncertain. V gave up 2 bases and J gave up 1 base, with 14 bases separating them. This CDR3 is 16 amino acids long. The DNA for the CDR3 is TGTGCCAGCAGTTACCCAACAAGGGGACGGAACACTGAAGCTTTCTTT. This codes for CASSYPTRGRNTEAFF.

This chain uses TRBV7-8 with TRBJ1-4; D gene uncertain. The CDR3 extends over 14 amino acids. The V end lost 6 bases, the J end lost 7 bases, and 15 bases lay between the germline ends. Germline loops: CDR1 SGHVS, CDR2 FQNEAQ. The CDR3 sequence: CASRVTGGGEKLFF. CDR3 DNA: TGTGCCAGCAGAGTGACGGGAGGTGGTGAAAAACTGTTTTTT.

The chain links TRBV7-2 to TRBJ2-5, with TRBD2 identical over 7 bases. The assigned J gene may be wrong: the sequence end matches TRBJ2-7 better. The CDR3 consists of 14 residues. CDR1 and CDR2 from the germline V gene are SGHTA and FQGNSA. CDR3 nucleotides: TGTGCCAGCAGCTTTGGGACTACCGCCTACGAGCAGTACTTC. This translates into CASSFGTTAYEQYF.

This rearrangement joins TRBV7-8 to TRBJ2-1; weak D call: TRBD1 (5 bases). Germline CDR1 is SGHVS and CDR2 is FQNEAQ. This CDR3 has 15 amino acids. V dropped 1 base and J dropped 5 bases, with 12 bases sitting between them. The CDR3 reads CASSLVGARNNEQFF. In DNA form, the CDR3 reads TGTGCCAGCAGCTTAGTAGGGGCAAGGAACAATGAGCAGTTCTTC.

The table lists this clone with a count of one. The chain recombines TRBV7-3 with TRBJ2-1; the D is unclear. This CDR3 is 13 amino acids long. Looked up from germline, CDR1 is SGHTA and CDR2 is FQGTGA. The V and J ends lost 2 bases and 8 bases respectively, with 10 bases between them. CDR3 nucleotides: TGTGCCAGCAGCTTATTGGGGAACGATGAGCAGTTCTTC. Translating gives CASSLLGNDEQFF.

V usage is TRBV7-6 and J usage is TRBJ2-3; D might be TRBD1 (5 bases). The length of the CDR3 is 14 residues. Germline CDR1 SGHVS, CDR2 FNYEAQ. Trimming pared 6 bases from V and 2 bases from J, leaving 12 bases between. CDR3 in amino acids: CASRIGVSTDTQYF. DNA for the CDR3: TGTGCCAGCAGGATAGGGGTGTCCACAGATACGCAGTATTTT.

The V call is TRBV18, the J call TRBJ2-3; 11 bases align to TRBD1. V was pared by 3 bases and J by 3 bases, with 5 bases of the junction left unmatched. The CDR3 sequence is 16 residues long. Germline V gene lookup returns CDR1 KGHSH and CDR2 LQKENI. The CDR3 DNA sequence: TGTGCCAGCTCACCTCGGGACAGGGGGGTTACAGATACGCAGTATTTT. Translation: CASSPRDRGVTDTQYF.

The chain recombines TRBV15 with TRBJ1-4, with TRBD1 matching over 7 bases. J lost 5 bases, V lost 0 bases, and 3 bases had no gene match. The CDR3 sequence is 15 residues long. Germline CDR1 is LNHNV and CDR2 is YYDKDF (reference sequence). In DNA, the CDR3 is TGTGCCACCAGCAGAGATAAGGGACAGAATGAAAAACTGTTTTTT. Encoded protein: CATSRDKGQNEKLFF.

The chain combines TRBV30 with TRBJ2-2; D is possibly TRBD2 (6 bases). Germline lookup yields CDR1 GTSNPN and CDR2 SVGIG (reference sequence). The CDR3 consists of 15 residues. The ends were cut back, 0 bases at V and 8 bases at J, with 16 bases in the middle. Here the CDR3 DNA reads TGTGCCTGGAGTGTATCTCCCGGCGGGAAAGGGGAGCTGTTTTTT. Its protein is CAWSVSPGGKGELFF.

CDR3 in amino acids: CASSRWGRTEAFF. DNA of the CDR3: TGTGCCAGCAGCCGTTGGGGACGCACTGAAGCTTTCTTT. The V call is TRBV11-2, the J call TRBJ1-1; the D gene is possibly TRBD1 (5 bases). Trimming left V 5 bases short and J 4 bases short, with 11 bases between. Per the germline V gene, CDR1 is SGHAT and CDR2 is FQNNGV. CDR3 length: 13 residues.

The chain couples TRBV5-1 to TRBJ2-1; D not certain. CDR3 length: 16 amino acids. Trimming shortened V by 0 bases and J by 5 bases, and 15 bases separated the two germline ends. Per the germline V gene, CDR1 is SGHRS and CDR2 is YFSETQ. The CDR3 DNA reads TGCGCCAGCAGCTTGGCCGCAGCCAGCTACCACAATGAGCAGTTCTTC. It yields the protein CASSLAAASYHNEQFF.

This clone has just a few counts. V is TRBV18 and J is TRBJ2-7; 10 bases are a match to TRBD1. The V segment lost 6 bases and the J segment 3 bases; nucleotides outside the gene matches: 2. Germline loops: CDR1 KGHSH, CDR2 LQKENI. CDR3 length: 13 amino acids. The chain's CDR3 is CASSGQGYYEQYF. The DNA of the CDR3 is TGTGCCAGCTCGGGACAGGGGTACTACGAGCAGTACTTC.

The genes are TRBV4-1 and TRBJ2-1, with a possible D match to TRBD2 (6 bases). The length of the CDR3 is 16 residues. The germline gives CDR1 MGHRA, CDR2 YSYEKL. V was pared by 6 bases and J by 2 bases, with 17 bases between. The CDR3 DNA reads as TGCGCCAGCAGATGGACGGAGGGCACACCCTACAATGAGCAGTTCTTC. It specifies CASRWTEGTPYNEQFF.

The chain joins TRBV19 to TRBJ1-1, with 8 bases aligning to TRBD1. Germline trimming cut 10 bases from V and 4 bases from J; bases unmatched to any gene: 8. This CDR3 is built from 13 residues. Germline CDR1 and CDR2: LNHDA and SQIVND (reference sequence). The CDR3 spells CATGDRRATEAFF. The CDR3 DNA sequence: TGTGCCACCGGGGACAGGAGGGCCACTGAAGCTTTCTTT.

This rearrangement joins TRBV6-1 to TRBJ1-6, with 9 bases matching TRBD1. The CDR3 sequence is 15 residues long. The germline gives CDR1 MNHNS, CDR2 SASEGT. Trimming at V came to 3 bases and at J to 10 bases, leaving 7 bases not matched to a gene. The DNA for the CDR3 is TGTGCCAGCAGTGATACAGGGGGCGGAGGGTCACCCCTCCACTTT. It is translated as CASSDTGGGGSPLHF.

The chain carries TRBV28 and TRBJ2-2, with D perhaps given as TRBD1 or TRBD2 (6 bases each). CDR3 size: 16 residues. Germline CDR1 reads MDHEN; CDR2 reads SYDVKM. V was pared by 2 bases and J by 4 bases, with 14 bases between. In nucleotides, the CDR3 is TGTGCCAGCAGTTTAATCGGGGGCCTTCCCACCGGGGAGCTGTTTTTT. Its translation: CASSLIGGLPTGELFF.

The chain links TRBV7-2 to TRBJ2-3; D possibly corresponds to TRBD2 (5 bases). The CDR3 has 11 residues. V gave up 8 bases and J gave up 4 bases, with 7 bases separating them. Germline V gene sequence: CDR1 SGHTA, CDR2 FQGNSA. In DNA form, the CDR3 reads TGTGCCAGCGGGAGTGCAGATACGCAGTATTTT. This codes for CASGSADTQYF.